This is a list of T cell receptor beta chains from one sample in a study of blood T cell repertoires in COVID-19. Sequencing was performed with immunoSEQ multiplex PCR; in TCRdb, only in-frame clones are kept and a portion is missing. The data contain under 300,000 clones, more than 85% of them singletons. Sequencing was carried out using PBMCs or T cells enriched from blood (not recorded which). The receptor set was obtained from a man in his forties or fifties who had recovered from COVID-19. Each CDR3 is given with its conserved first and last residue. Fields, in order: J gene, V gene, CDR3 protein.

>TRBJ1-2|TRBV4-1
CASSQYRGGGYTF
>TRBJ2-2|TRBV7-2
CASSLARGDTGELFF
>TRBJ2-1|TRBV6-5
CATMGAGGNNEQFF
>TRBJ1-4|TRBV27
CASSSRVPHEKLFF
>TRBJ1-1|TRBV19
CASELRGLQNTEAFF
>TRBJ1-2|TRBV6-5
CASSQQGGQNYGYTF
>TRBJ1-1|TRBV29-1
CSDTLAAEAFF
>TRBJ2-7|TRBV28
CASKGTGDEQYF
>TRBJ2-7|TRBV6-2/TRBV6-3
CASSYRVSFYEQYF
>TRBJ1-5|TRBV18
CASSPAGRGDQPQHF
>TRBJ1-1|TRBV4-1
CASSQLALVRGRNTEAFF
>TRBJ2-1|TRBV9
CASSASGLAGLSSYNEQFF
>TRBJ1-2|TRBV24-1
CATSDTQGGLFYGYTF
>TRBJ1-3|TRBV9
CASSVGSTGGSGNTIYF
>TRBJ2-1|TRBV7-7
CASSLGTGSYNEQFF
>TRBJ1-2|TRBV27
CASRTVPGNYGYTF
>TRBJ1-2|TRBV5-1
CASSFDADYGYTF
>TRBJ1-6|TRBV10-1
CASRRPPNNSPLHF
>TRBJ1-1|TRBV27
CASSYLTTGGSTEAFF
>TRBJ2-1|TRBV27
CASKAGGSYNEQFF